This TCR beta chain was obtained from a study of blood T cell repertoires in COVID-19. The wider study: Samples representing acute and convalescent COVID-19 were sourced from the United States, Italy and Spain.

Germline V gene lookup returns CDR1 SEHNR and CDR2 FQNEAQ (reference sequence). The CDR3 extends over 14 residues, inclusive of both ends. Authors' analysis steps: From reference gene primer amplification, estimates of nucleated cell counts were derived. Profiling relied on immunoSEQ multiplex PCR, and the TCRdb table lists in-frame clones only, not all of them. That table furnishes V, J and clone size, whereas the DNA furnished D and trimming. The profile shows 130,000 or so clones, 70% to 90% of them singletons. In regard to this clone: No DNA is shown, since the ends of the CDR3 on it are uncertain; the CDR3 is the one TCRdb lists.

The clonotype comes from a man over 45 with acute or convalescent COVID-19. The sequencing input was peripheral blood. J is TRBJ2-7 and V is TRBV7-9; TRBD1 was called by the table and not checked on the DNA. CDR3 sequence reads: CASSFGPGALEQYF.